This entry lists 13 T cell receptor beta chains sequenced from one sample in a study of T cells after yellow fever vaccination. Via MiXCR, TCRdb re-called the 5' RACE reads, giving one row per CDR3 protein. The sample holds 500,000 to 650,000 distinct CDR3 sequences; about 15% are singletons and the top ten take roughly 17%. The sequencing here drew on PBMCs, taken around 5 days after the first yellow fever vaccination. These receptors were obtained from a man younger than 30 who received the YFV17D yellow fever vaccine.

J is TRBJ1-3 and V is TRBV12-3 or TRBV12-4; D unresolved. CDR3 length equals 15 residues. The ends were cut back, 3 bases at V and 0 bases at J, with 9 bases in the middle. This CDR3 is CASSFGRPSGNTIYF. The CDR3 region has the DNA TGTGCCAGCAGTTTCGGCAGGCCCTCTGGAAACACCATATATTTT.

A few counts support this clonotype. This rearrangement joins TRBV7-2 to TRBJ2-4; perhaps TRBD1 as D (6 bases). CDR1 is SGHTA and CDR2 is FQGNSA in the germline V gene. V shed 9 bases and J shed 9 bases, with 12 bases lying between them. This CDR3 spans 11 amino acids. CDR3 coding DNA: TGTGCCAGTCGGCAGGGGAGCATTCAGTACTTC. This codes for CASRQGSIQYF.

This clonotype has a handful of counts. The chain couples TRBV7-2 to TRBJ1-5, with TRBD1 identical over 8 bases. The CDR3 consists of 15 residues. Trimming took 4 bases from V and 3 from J; bases not matched to a gene: 5. Germline V CDR1 and CDR2: SGHTA, FQGNSA. CDR3 residues: CASSSAQGDNQPQHF. CDR3 DNA sequence: TGTGCCAGCAGCTCGGCACAGGGGGACAATCAGCCCCAGCATTTT.

This clonotype was detected only a few times. The chain carries TRBV10-3 and TRBJ2-5; D not certain. The CDR3 runs to 15 residues. Germline values: CDR1 ENHRY, CDR2 SYGVKD. Trimming removed 0 bases at V and 1 base at J, with 9 bases between. The chain's CDR3 is CAISESGITQETQYF. In DNA form, the CDR3 reads TGTGCCATCAGTGAGTCTGGCATAACCCAAGAGACCCAGTACTTC.

In nucleotides, the CDR3 is TGTGCCATCAGTGAGGGACTAGCGGCCGACTATACGCAGTATTTT. It codes for CAISEGLAADYTQYF. This chain uses TRBV10-3 with TRBJ2-3, with 10 bases aligning to TRBD2. The CDR3 contains 15 residues. Germline lookup yields CDR1 ENHRY and CDR2 SYGVKD. J was trimmed by 7 bases and V by 2 bases; bases with no gene match: 6.

The rearrangement uses TRBV5-1 and TRBJ1-1, with a tentative D call TRBD1 (5 bases). V was shortened by 0 bases and J by 6 bases, with 15 bases between the two germline ends. This CDR3 contains 15 residues. The germline V gene has CDR1 SGHRS and CDR2 YFSETQ. Here the CDR3 reads CASSLEGRAVPEAFF. CDR3 DNA sequence: TGCGCCAGCAGCTTGGAGGGGCGGGCAGTGCCTGAAGCTTTCTTT.

About this clonotype itself: The conserved phenylalanine or tryptophan normally closing the CDR3 is absent here, so this likely arose from a read error. V and J are TRBV15 and TRBJ2-5, with no clear D. From germline, CDR1 is LNHNV and CDR2 YYDKDF (reference sequence). Trimming pared 4 bases from V and 3 bases from J, leaving 6 bases between. The CDR3 has 12 amino acids. Written as DNA, the CDR3 is TGTGCCACCAGCAATCCAAAAGAGACCCAGTACTCC. Translated, it gives CATSNPKETQYS.

This clonotype was observed a few times. The chain couples TRBV19 to TRBJ1-5; 7 nucleotides agree with TRBD1. V trimming: 6 bases; J trimming: 5 bases; junction bases outside the gene matches: 4. The germline V gene encodes CDR1 LNHDA and CDR2 SQIVND (reference sequence). The CDR3 is 13 residues long. Written as DNA, the CDR3 is TGTGCCAGTAGGGGACAGTTGGATCAGCCCCAGCATTTT. Encoded protein: CASRGQLDQPQHF.

This chain links TRBV5-1 with TRBJ1-2; D may be TRBD1 (5 bases). The CDR3 is made up of 14 amino acids. V lost 4 bases to trimming and J lost 3 bases, with 13 bases between them. Germline V gene data show CDR1 as SGHRS and CDR2 as YFSETQ. The CDR3 DNA reads as TGCGCCAGCAGCCCCCAGGGCTTGGACTATGGCTACACCTTC. It specifies CASSPQGLDYGYTF. Looking up the rest from reference TRBV5-1 and TRBJ1-2 gives the full variable domain: KAGVTQTPRYLIKTRGQQVTLSCSPISGHRSVSWYQQTPGQGLQFLFEYFSETQRNKGNFPGRFSGRQFSNSRSEMNVSTLELGDSALYLCASSPQGLDYGYTFGSGTRLTVV.

V usage is TRBV7-7 and J usage is TRBJ2-3, with D possibly matching TRBD1 (6 bases). Trimming cost V 1 base and J 2 bases, with 10 bases left between them. The CDR3 has 15 residues. Germline V gene lookup returns CDR1 SSHAT and CDR2 FNYEAQ (reference sequence). CDR3 protein: CASSLGRTATDTQYF. Here the CDR3 DNA reads TGTGCCAGCAGCTTAGGTCGGACAGCCACAGATACGCAGTATTTT.

The chain combines TRBV20-1 with TRBJ1-1, with 8 bases identical to TRBD1. Losses at the gene ends were 0 bases for V and 7 bases for J; bases not matched to a gene: 7. This CDR3 is built from 14 residues. CDR1 and CDR2 from the germline V gene are DFQATT and SNEGSKA (reference sequence). This chain's CDR3 is CSARDPRGQGEAFF. The CDR3 coding sequence is TGCAGTGCTAGAGACCCTAGAGGACAGGGTGAAGCTTTCTTT.

This chain links TRBV10-3 with TRBJ2-3; D gene ambiguous. The CDR3 totals 14 residues. Germline assignment: CDR1 ENHRY and CDR2 SYGVKD. Trimming removed 7 bases at V and 0 bases at J, with 11 bases between. The DNA for the CDR3 is TGTGCCATCAATCCCAGGCTTAGCACAGATACGCAGTATTTT. Translating it yields CAINPRLSTDTQYF.

V usage is TRBV11-2 and J usage is TRBJ2-1; 13 bases align to TRBD2. V was pared by 4 bases and J by 6 bases, with 9 bases of the junction left unmatched. There are 17 residues in the CDR3. CDR1 is SGHAT, CDR2 FQNNGV, per germline. The CDR3 nucleotides are TGTGCCAGCAGCTGGACTAGCGGGGGAGCATTTTCCAATGAGCAGTTCTTC. Its translation: CASSWTSGGAFSNEQFF.